The TCR beta chain under discussion was sequenced for a study of blood T cell repertoires in COVID-19. Measured with immunoSEQ multiplex PCR; TCRdb has only the in-frame clones, and not every one. The table lists around 330,000 clones, about nine tenths of them singletons, with approximately 5.2% in the top ten. Unmatched junction bases numbered 12, after V lost 4 bases and J lost 8 bases. This CDR3 is 15 amino acids long. Germline V CDR1 and CDR2: SGHRS, YFSETQ. Study members were between about 18 and 90 years old and lived in 25 or so US regions. Cohort 3 recovered donors had two negative PCRs, clearance, or symptom resolution.

Sample: PBMCs or T cells enriched from blood (not recorded which). The rearrangement uses TRBV5-1 and TRBJ1-2; 9 bases are shared with TRBD1. This TCR came from a man aged 55 to 70 who had recovered from COVID-19. In nucleotides, the CDR3 is TGCGCCAGCAGCCCAGGGGACAGGGTTACGAGCGGCTACACCTTC. Translation gives CASSPGDRVTSGYTF. The entire variable domain, with the rest obtained from reference TRBV5-1 and TRBJ1-2, is as follows: KAGVTQTPRYLIKTRGQQVTLSCSPISGHRSVSWYQQTPGQGLQFLFEYFSETQRNKGNFPGRFSGRQFSNSRSEMNVSTLELGDSALYLCASSPGDRVTSGYTFGSGTRLTVV.